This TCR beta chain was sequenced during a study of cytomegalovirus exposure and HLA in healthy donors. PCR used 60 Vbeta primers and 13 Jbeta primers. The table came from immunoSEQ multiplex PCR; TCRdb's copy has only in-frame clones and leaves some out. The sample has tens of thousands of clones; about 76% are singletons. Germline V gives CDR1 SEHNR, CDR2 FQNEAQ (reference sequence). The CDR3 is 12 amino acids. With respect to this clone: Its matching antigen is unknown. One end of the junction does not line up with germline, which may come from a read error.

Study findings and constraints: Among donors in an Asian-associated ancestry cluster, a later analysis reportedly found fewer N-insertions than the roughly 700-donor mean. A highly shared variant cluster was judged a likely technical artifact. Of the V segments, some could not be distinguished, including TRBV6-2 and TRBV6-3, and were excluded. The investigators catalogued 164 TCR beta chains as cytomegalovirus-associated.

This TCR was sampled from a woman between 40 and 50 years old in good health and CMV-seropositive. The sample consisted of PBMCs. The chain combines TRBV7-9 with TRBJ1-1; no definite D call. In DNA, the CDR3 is TGTTCCAGCAGGAGTACGAACACTGAAGCTTTCTTT. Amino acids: CSSRSTNTEAFF.